Here is one T cell receptor beta chain with its context. One end of the junction does not line up with germline, which may come from a read error. Distinct nucleotide sequences in the sample also encode this CDR3. Germline CDR1 is SEHNR and CDR2 is FQNEAQ (reference sequence). The CDR3 sequence is 13 residues long. These data come from a study of blood T cell repertoires in COVID-19. Some clones are missing from TCRdb's copy, which holds only in-frame ones; the method was immunoSEQ multiplex PCR. The sample lists about 120,000 clones, around 82% occurring once. Sequenced sample: peripheral blood. This sequence originates from a human donor in a cohort sampled during active COVID-19. V is TRBV7-9 and J is TRBJ1-2; 7 positions match TRBD1. The CDR3 DNA reads TGCGCCAGCAGCTCACAGGGGAGTTATGGCTACACCTTC. This gives the protein CASSSQGSYGYTF.